This TCR beta chain came from a study of shared clonotypes between healthy human individuals. Looking at the study overall: The donor pool was made up of two women and three men aged 18 to 49.

Each unsorted PBMC replicate got 300 ng genomic DNA, some 31,000 genomes. TCRdb keeps only in-frame clones here, not all; method: immunoSEQ multiplex PCR. This table holds fewer than 650,000 clones, around 78% found once. CDR3 length equals 16 residues. V lost 2 bases and J lost 2; bases outside the gene matches: 5. Germline CDR1 reads MNHEY; CDR2 reads SMNVEV (reference sequence). This receptor was identified in a woman in her thirties or forties in good health. Some clones in this sample may be carry-over from other donors' samples. The sequenced sample consisted of PBMCs. The V call is TRBV27, the J call TRBJ1-4, with 7 bases lining up with TRBD1. The CDR3, as DNA: TGTGCCAGCAGTTTACATACAGGGGCTACTAATGAAAAACTGTTTTTT. This gives the protein CASSLHTGATNEKLFF.